The present TCR beta chain was sequenced within a study of T cell repertoires in cytomegalovirus infection. This clonotype was observed many times. Germline V lookup: CDR1 SEHNR, CDR2 FQNEAQ (reference sequence). Deletions cut 1 base from V and 12 bases from J, with 17 bases between. This CDR3 is 14 amino acids long. One entry per CDR3 protein results from TCRdb running MiXCR on the reads. The sample consists of approximately 750,000 distinct CDR3 sequences, under 40% of them appearing once. The specimen sequenced was PBMCs. The chain links TRBV7-9 to TRBJ2-3; tentatively, D is TRBD2 (6 bases). This receptor was identified in a human donor in good health (CMV status not recorded). Some clones in this sample may be carry-over from other donors' samples. CDR3 DNA: TGTGCCAGCAGCTTAGTTGGGTTGGAGGGGCCACAGTATTTT. Amino acid sequence: CASSLVGLEGPQYF. Drawing the rest from reference TRBV7-9 and TRBJ2-3, the complete variable domain is DTGVSQNPRHKITKRGQNVTFRCDPISEHNRLYWYRQTLGQGPEFLTYFQNEAQLEKSRLLSDRFSAERPKGSFSTLEIQRTEQGDSAMYLCASSLVGLEGPQYFGPGTRLTVL.